These 4 T cell receptor beta chains were sequenced from one sample in a study of T cells in Graves' hyperthyroidism and ophthalmopathy. Amplification targeted TCR beta CDR3 regions from RNA transcripts. Using the HTBI primer set, a first-round RT-PCR was run on the TCR CDR3. TCRdb redid the calling of the multiplex PCR reads with MiXCR, one entry per CDR3 protein. The sample lists hundreds of thousands of distinct CDR3 sequences; roughly 22% were seen once. Sequencing was carried out using blood. The receptors originated from a middle-aged woman with Graves' ophthalmopathy.

This clonotype was seen only a few times. CDR3 in DNA: TGTGCCAGCAGCTTTCCCGCGTACCCGATCGGGACCCAGTACTTC. It codes for CASSFPAYPIGTQYF. The genes are TRBV7-2 and TRBJ2-5; no firm D call. Germline V gene lookup returns CDR1 SGHTA and CDR2 FQGNSA. The V end was cut by 3 bases, the J end by 7 bases, with 18 bases between. CDR3 length equals 15 residues.

This clonotype was observed a handful of times. The J gene is TRBJ2-3, the V gene TRBV4-2; no clear D gene. CDR1 and CDR2 (germline): LGHNA, YNFKEQ. The CDR3 totals 15 residues. With 0 bases removed from V and 8 bases from J, the gap between germline ends came to 15 bases. As DNA, the CDR3 is TGTGCCAGCAGCCAAGATATCGGCTCCGTGATTACGCAGTATTTT. Amino acids: CASSQDIGSVITQYF.

This clonotype has ten or more counts. The chain uses TRBV28 and TRBJ2-7; a weak D match, TRBD2 (5 bases). The CDR3 contains 13 residues. Trimming removed 8 bases from V and 6 bases from J, with 17 bases in between. Germline CDR1 is MDHEN and CDR2 is SYDVKM. The CDR3: CASFRGPGAEQYF. The CDR3 nucleotides are TGTGCCAGCTTCCGGGGTCCTGGCGCCGAGCAGTACTTC.

Ten or more counts support this clonotype. The V and J genes are TRBV6-5 and TRBJ1-2; D gene ambiguous. The germline gives CDR1 MNHEY, CDR2 SVGAGI. The ends were cut back, 8 bases at V and 0 bases at J, with 13 bases in the middle. CDR3 size: 14 residues. The CDR3 DNA reads as TGTGCCAGCGGAGTGGGCCCTTCTAACTATGGCTACACCTTC. It codes for CASGVGPSNYGYTF.